The 11 T cell receptor beta chains listed next were all sequenced from one sample in a study of blood T cells in healthy people across ages. A second about 6 to 12 cycle PCR used barcoded and J-beta primers. TCRdb re-called the 5' RACE reads with MiXCR, one entry per CDR3 protein. The sample consists of almost 300,000 distinct CDR3 sequences, 25% to 30% of them appearing once. Sequencing was carried out using blood. These receptors all stem from a woman aged 65 to 85 in good health.

This chain joins TRBV20-1 and TRBJ2-3; 16 nucleotides agree with TRBD2. V lost 5 bases and J lost 0; bases outside the gene matches: 8. This CDR3 region has 18 residues. The V gene's germline CDR1 is DFQATT and CDR2 SNEGSKA (reference sequence). CDR3 bases: TGCAGTGCTCCCCTAGGGACTAGCGGGAGGGCTAGCACAGATACGCAGTATTTT. Translating it yields CSAPLGTSGRASTDTQYF.

The table lists this clonotype with a count of one. V is TRBV20-1 and J is TRBJ2-7, with TRBD1 matching 7 bases. Trimming took 4 bases from V and 3 from J; bases not matched to a gene: 3. Germline-derived CDR1 and CDR2 are DFQATT and SNEGSKA (reference sequence). This CDR3 is 12 amino acids long. CDR3: CSATDRDYEQYF. The CDR3 DNA is TGCAGTGCTACAGACAGGGACTACGAGCAGTACTTC.

The chain recombines TRBV20-1 with TRBJ2-5, with D possibly being TRBD1 (5 bases). The end of the DNA is better explained by TRBJ2-7, so the J call may be wrong. The V gene's germline CDR1 is DFQATT and CDR2 SNEGSKA (reference sequence). The CDR3 covers 13 residues. CDR3 region: CSARVRGNYEQYF. Here the CDR3 DNA reads TGCAGTGCTAGAGTTAGGGGCAACTACGAGCAGTACTTC.

This chain uses TRBV7-2 with TRBJ1-1; TRBD1 might be the D (6 bases). The CDR3 extends over 14 amino acids. The V and J ends lost 1 base and 7 bases respectively, with 13 bases between them. Per the germline V gene, CDR1 is SGHTA and CDR2 is FQGNSA. The CDR3 region is CASSLDWTAVEAFF. The CDR3 coding sequence is TGTGCCAGCAGCTTAGACTGGACAGCCGTTGAAGCTTTCTTT.

The rearrangement joins TRBV29-1 to TRBJ2-2; TRBD1 matches 9 bases. Germline loops: CDR1 SQVTM, CDR2 ANQGSEA. V shed 7 bases, J shed 4 bases, and the junction held 13 bases outside the gene matches. This CDR3 is 16 amino acids long. CDR3 sequence reads: CSAQTGTGMGTGELFF. The CDR3 bases are TGCAGCGCGCAAACCGGGACAGGGATGGGCACCGGGGAGCTGTTTTTT.

This clonotype was seen a few times. The gene calls are TRBV6-5 and TRBJ1-1; D remains unclear. V lost 8 bases to trimming and J lost 1 base, with 8 bases between them. There are 12 residues in the CDR3. The germline V gene encodes CDR1 MNHEY and CDR2 SVGAGI. The CDR3 loop is CASFRTNTEAFF. The DNA for the CDR3 is TGTGCCAGCTTCAGGACGAACACTGAAGCTTTCTTT.

The sample holds many counts of this clonotype. The chain links TRBV10-2 to TRBJ1-5; the D is unclear. The germline CDR1 and CDR2 sequences are WSHSY and SAAADI. The V end lost 4 bases, the J end lost 4 bases, and 5 bases lay between the germline ends. The CDR3 has 12 residues. The CDR3 DNA follows: TGCGCCAGCAGTGGACCGAATCAGCCCCAGCATTTT. Translated, it gives CASSGPNQPQHF.

The genes are TRBV3-1 and TRBJ1-1; TRBD1 is a possible D gene (5 bases). CDR1 and CDR2 (germline): LGHDT, YNNKEL (reference sequence). The ends were cut back, 1 base at V and 4 bases at J, with 10 bases in the middle. The CDR3 totals 14 residues. In DNA, the CDR3 is TGTGCCAGCAGCCAAGCTGGGGGAGGCACTGAAGCTTTCTTT. This encodes CASSQAGGGTEAFF.

This clonotype occurred many times. V is TRBV2 and J is TRBJ2-1; D is uncertain. V lost 4 bases to trimming and J lost 6 bases, with 10 bases between them. Germline CDR1 reads SNHLY; CDR2 reads FYNNEI. CDR3 size: 13 residues. CDR3 bases: TGTGCCAGCAGTGCAGAGAGTTTCAATGAGCAGTTCTTC. Translation gives CASSAESFNEQFF. Together with reference TRBV2 and TRBJ2-1, the CDR3 gives the full variable domain: EPEVTQTPSHQVTQMGQEVILRCVPISNHLYFYWYRQILGQKVEFLVSFYNNEISEKSEIFDDQFSVERPDGSNFTLKIRSTKLEDSAMYFCASSAESFNEQFFGPGTRLTVL.

Notes on this clonotype: This sequence may be a read error, since a much larger clone differs from it by one base. CDR3 nucleotide sequence: TGTGCCAGCAGCTGGATAGCGGGAGGTGGGGGCGAGCAGTACTTC. Its protein product is CASSWIAGGGGEQYF. V gene TRBV7-2 combines with J gene TRBJ2-7; 10 bases are a match to TRBD2. The J segment lost 6 bases and the V segment lost 4 bases, leaving 9 bases of the junction unmatched. The germline gives CDR1 SGHTA, CDR2 FQGNSA. This CDR3 has 15 residues.

The J gene is TRBJ1-2, the V gene TRBV20-1; a weak D match, TRBD1 (6 bases). With 5 bases removed from V and 1 base from J, the gap between germline ends came to 17 bases. There are 15 residues in the CDR3. Germline CDR1 DFQATT, CDR2 SNEGSKA (reference sequence). CDR3 residues: CSAVFAGAGNYGYTF. CDR3 DNA sequence: TGCAGTGCTGTGTTTGCGGGGGCGGGTAACTATGGCTACACCTTC.